These T cell receptor beta chains were read from a single sample in a study of T-cell reconstitution after alpha-beta-depleted transplantation in children. TCRdb re-called the PCR reads through MiXCR, storing one row per CDR3 protein. This table has hundreds of thousands of distinct CDR3 sequences, around 13% appearing once. This sample comprised PBMCs, obtained before TCRalphabeta/CD19-depleted stem cell transplant. These receptors all stem from a girl aged 2 to 10 with congenital amegakaryocytic thrombocytopenia, due to receive a stem cell transplant. Each CDR3 is given with its conserved first and last residue. The D gene is left open where the match is weak. Clone size is shown for a subset of rows, as once, few, many or a class of expanded clone.

D: TRBD2
size: many
V: TRBV27
J: TRBJ2-1
CDR3: CASSFPAGGPYNEQFF
DNA: TGTGCCAGCAGTTTTCCAGCGGGAGGCCCTTACAATGAGCAGTTCTTC

D: -
size: many
V: TRBV12-3/TRBV12-4
J: TRBJ2-2
CDR3: CASVQNTGELFF
DNA: TGTGCCAGCGTACAGAACACCGGGGAGCTGTTTTTT

D: TRBD2
size: -
V: TRBV15
J: TRBJ2-1
CDR3: CATSRDGVGSGEYNEQFF
DNA: TGTGCCACCAGCAGAGATGGTGTGGGGAGCGGGGAATACAATGAGCAGTTCTTC

D: TRBD1
size: -
V: TRBV7-9
J: TRBJ1-1
CDR3: CASSFLEGQPNTEAFF
DNA: TGTGCCAGCAGCTTCCTTGAGGGACAGCCGAACACTGAAGCTTTCTTT

D: TRBD2
size: -
V: TRBV5-1
J: TRBJ2-2
CDR3: CANSRLAGDTGELFF
DNA: TGCGCCAACTCCAGACTAGCGGGAGACACCGGGGAGCTGTTTTTT

D: -
size: few
V: TRBV7-8
J: TRBJ2-2
CDR3: CASSLARDSVGGELFF
DNA: TGTGCCAGCAGCTTAGCGCGTGACTCTGTAGGCGGGGAGCTGTTTTTT

D: -
size: many
V: TRBV2
J: TRBJ1-5
CDR3: CASSEASPWTANQPQHF
DNA: TGTGCCAGCAGTGAAGCGAGTCCCTGGACAGCTAATCAGCCCCAGCATTTT

D: TRBD2
size: many
V: TRBV6-5
J: TRBJ2-1
CDR3: CASSSGLAGVSEQFF
DNA: TGTGCCAGCAGTTCGGGACTAGCGGGAGTGAGTGAGCAGTTCTTC

D: TRBD2
size: many
V: TRBV27
J: TRBJ2-1
CDR3: CASSLQRLAGMNEQFF
DNA: TGTGCCAGCAGTCTACAACGACTAGCGGGAATGAATGAGCAGTTCTTC

D: -
size: many
V: TRBV6-1
J: TRBJ2-1
CDR3: CASSLAGASHEQFF
DNA: TGTGCCAGCTCTCTAGCAGGGGCCTCGCATGAGCAGTTCTTC

D: -
size: many
V: TRBV20-1
J: TRBJ2-7
CDR3: CSARGGGSYEQYF
DNA: TGCAGTGCTAGAGGGGGCGGTTCCTACGAGCAGTACTTC

D: -
size: -
V: TRBV5-1
J: TRBJ2-7
CDR3: CASSPGTNVYEQYF
DNA: TGCGCCAGCAGCCCGGGGACCAATGTATACGAGCAGTACTTC

D: -
size: few
V: TRBV20-1
J: TRBJ2-5
CDR3: CSALSAGRTEETQYF
DNA: TGCAGTGCCCTGTCGGCCGGCAGGACCGAAGAGACCCAGTACTTC

D: TRBD2
size: many
V: TRBV6-2/TRBV6-3
J: TRBJ2-5
CDR3: CASRFRLAGEETQYF
DNA: TGTGCCAGCAGATTCAGACTAGCGGGAGAGGAGACCCAGTACTTC

D: -
size: many
V: TRBV5-1
J: TRBJ2-2
CDR3: CASSLRGRVDTGELFF
DNA: TGCGCCAGCAGCTTACGTGGACGGGTGGACACCGGGGAGCTGTTTTTT

D: TRBD2
size: few
V: TRBV20-1
J: TRBJ2-7
CDR3: CSAGDGGGYEQYF
DNA: TGCAGTGCTGGGGACGGGGGGGGCTACGAGCAGTACTTC

D: TRBD1
size: -
V: TRBV19
J: TRBJ1-1
CDR3: CASTALDRAVSEAFF
DNA: TGTGCCAGTACCGCACTAGACAGGGCGGTCAGTGAAGCTTTCTTT

D: -
size: -
V: TRBV12-3/TRBV12-4
J: TRBJ2-1
CDR3: CASSLGGEVYNEQFF
DNA: TGTGCCAGCAGTTTAGGCGGGGAGGTCTACAATGAGCAGTTCTTC

D: -
size: -
V: TRBV7-2
J: TRBJ2-1
CDR3: CASSSALRRGTGGEQFF
DNA: TGTGCCAGCAGCTCAGCCTTAAGACGGGGAACTGGAGGTGAGCAGTTCTTC

D: TRBD1
size: -
V: TRBV6-1
J: TRBJ2-5
CDR3: CASRLEQGRETQYF
DNA: TGTGCCAGCAGACTAGAACAGGGGCGAGAGACCCAGTACTTC

D: -
size: -
V: TRBV20-1
J: TRBJ1-1
CDR3: CSARDEPNTEAFF
DNA: TGCAGTGCTAGGGATGAACCGAACACTGAAGCTTTCTTT

D: TRBD2
size: many
V: TRBV9
J: TRBJ2-7
CDR3: CASSVAPSGSYEQYF
DNA: TGTGCCAGCAGCGTAGCTCCTAGCGGCTCCTACGAGCAGTACTTC

D: -
size: -
V: TRBV5-5
J: TRBJ1-1
CDR3: CASSLGLGQEAFF
DNA: TGTGCCAGCAGCTTGGGATTGGGCCAAGAAGCTTTCTTT

D: TRBD1
size: -
V: TRBV10-3
J: TRBJ1-2
CDR3: CAISAGGVLNGYTF
DNA: TGTGCCATCAGTGCAGGGGGAGTCCTGAATGGCTACACCTTC

D: -
size: -
V: TRBV6-5
J: TRBJ1-1
CDR3: CASSYSGGVNTEAFF
DNA: TGTGCCAGCAGTTACTCGGGGGGAGTGAACACTGAAGCTTTCTTT

D: -
size: few
V: TRBV20-1
J: TRBJ2-2
CDR3: CSARLTDTGELFF
DNA: TGCAGTGCCCGACTGACGGACACCGGGGAGCTGTTTTTT

D: -
size: many
V: TRBV20-1
J: TRBJ2-1
CDR3: CSASTTRRDEQFF
DNA: TGCAGTGCCTCAACGACTAGAAGAGATGAGCAGTTCTTC

D: -
size: many
V: TRBV12-3/TRBV12-4
J: TRBJ1-2
CDR3: CASSFSYGYTF
DNA: TGTGCCAGCAGTTTCAGCTATGGCTACACCTTC

D: TRBD2
size: -
V: TRBV29-1
J: TRBJ2-5
CDR3: CSVRTSRETQYF
DNA: TGCAGCGTTCGGACTAGCCGGGAGACCCAGTACTTC

D: -
size: -
V: TRBV29-1
J: TRBJ1-4
CDR3: CSVEDPKGREKLFF
DNA: TGCAGCGTTGAAGATCCGAAGGGGAGGGAAAAACTGTTTTTT

D: -
size: -
V: TRBV4-2
J: TRBJ1-1
CDR3: CASSPESPFGLGFTEAFF
DNA: TGTGCCAGCAGCCCCGAATCCCCCTTCGGACTTGGCTTCACTGAAGCTTTCTTT

D: -
size: few
V: TRBV6-5
J: TRBJ2-1
CDR3: CASSYSVDYRQQFF
DNA: TGTGCCAGCAGTTACAGTGTGGATTACCGGCAGCAGTTCTTC

D: TRBD1
size: many
V: TRBV6-5
J: TRBJ2-7
CDR3: CASSYSPGGEYEQYF
DNA: TGTGCCAGCAGTTACTCCCCAGGGGGCGAGTACGAGCAGTACTTC

D: -
size: few
V: TRBV5-1
J: TRBJ2-1
CDR3: CASSWGTDGVNEQFF
DNA: TGCGCCAGCAGCTGGGGGACTGACGGAGTCAATGAGCAGTTCTTC

D: TRBD1
size: many
V: TRBV20-1
J: TRBJ1-5
CDR3: CRRSRGRNQPQHF
DNA: TGCAGGAGAAGCAGGGGGCGCAATCAGCCCCAGCATTTT

D: TRBD2
size: few
V: TRBV20-1
J: TRBJ2-4
CDR3: CSAPAGGQNIQYF
DNA: TGCAGTGCCCCGGCGGGAGGGCAGAACATTCAGTACTTC

D: TRBD2
size: -
V: TRBV7-6
J: TRBJ2-5
CDR3: CASSSKGLGIWAQYF
DNA: TGTGCCAGCAGCTCCAAGGGACTAGGGATCTGGGCCCAGTACTTC

D: -
size: -
V: TRBV4-1
J: TRBJ2-7
CDR3: CASSQVQVSYEQYF
DNA: TGCGCCAGCAGCCAAGTACAGGTCTCCTACGAGCAGTACTTC

D: TRBD1
size: many
V: TRBV7-9
J: TRBJ1-6
CDR3: CASSLDREVDPLHF
DNA: TGTGCCAGCAGCTTGGACAGGGAGGTGGACCCCCTCCACTTT

D: -
size: -
V: TRBV11-2
J: TRBJ2-5
CDR3: CASSFYRLSKETQYF
DNA: TGTGCCAGCAGCTTTTATCGCCTGAGTAAAGAGACCCAGTACTTC

D: TRBD2
size: -
V: TRBV12-3/TRBV12-4
J: TRBJ2-3
CDR3: CASILAGADTQYF
DNA: TGTGCCAGCATTCTAGCGGGAGCAGATACGCAGTATTTT

D: -
size: many
V: TRBV6-5
J: TRBJ1-2
CDR3: CASSHRREANYGYTF
DNA: TGTGCCAGCAGTCACCGTAGAGAAGCTAACTATGGCTACACCTTC

D: -
size: many
V: TRBV27
J: TRBJ2-7
CDR3: CASSPQGFSYEQYF
DNA: TGTGCCAGCAGCCCTCAGGGCTTTAGCTACGAGCAGTACTTC

D: TRBD1
size: many
V: TRBV5-1
J: TRBJ2-7
CDR3: CASSLSVGSRGYEQYF
DNA: TGCGCCAGCAGTCTATCCGTGGGGAGCAGGGGGTACGAGCAGTACTTC

D: TRBD1
size: many
V: TRBV20-1
J: TRBJ1-1
CDR3: CSARGTGTGEAFF
DNA: TGCAGTGCTAGAGGTACCGGGACAGGGGAAGCTTTCTTT

D: -
size: many
V: TRBV4-1
J: TRBJ2-5
CDR3: CASSLGPSKQETQYF
DNA: TGCGCCAGCAGCCTGGGACCCTCTAAACAAGAGACCCAGTACTTC